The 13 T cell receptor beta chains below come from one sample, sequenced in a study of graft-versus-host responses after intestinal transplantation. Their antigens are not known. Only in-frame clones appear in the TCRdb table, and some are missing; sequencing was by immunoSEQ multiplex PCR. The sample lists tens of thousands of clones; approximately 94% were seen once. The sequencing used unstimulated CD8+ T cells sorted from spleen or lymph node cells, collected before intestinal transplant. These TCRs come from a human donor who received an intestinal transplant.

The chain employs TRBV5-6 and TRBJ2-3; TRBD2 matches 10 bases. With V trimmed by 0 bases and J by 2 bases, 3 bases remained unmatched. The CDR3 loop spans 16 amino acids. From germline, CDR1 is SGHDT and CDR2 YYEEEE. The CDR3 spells CASSLALAGDTDTQYF. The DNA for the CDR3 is TGTGCCAGCAGCTTGGCCCTAGCGGGGGACACAGATACGCAGTATTTT.

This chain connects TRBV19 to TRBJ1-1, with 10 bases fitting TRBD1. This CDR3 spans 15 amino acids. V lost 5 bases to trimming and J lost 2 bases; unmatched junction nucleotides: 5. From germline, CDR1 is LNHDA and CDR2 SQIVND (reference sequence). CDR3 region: CASSVTGGRNTEAFF. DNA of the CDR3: TGTGCCAGTAGTGTGACAGGGGGCAGAAACACTGAAGCTTTCTTT.

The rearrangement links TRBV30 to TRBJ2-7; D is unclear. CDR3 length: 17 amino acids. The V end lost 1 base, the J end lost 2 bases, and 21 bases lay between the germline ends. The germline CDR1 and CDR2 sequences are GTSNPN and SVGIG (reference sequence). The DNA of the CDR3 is TGTGCCTGGAGTGGTATTGCAGGTCGCCCCCCCACCTACGAGCAGTACTTC. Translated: CAWSGIAGRPPTYEQYF.

CDR3 bases: TGTGCCAGTAGTAGCGGGGTAAGCACAGATACGCAGTATTTT. It translates to CASSSGVSTDTQYF. The genes are TRBV19 and TRBJ2-3; perhaps TRBD2 as D (6 bases). The germline gives CDR1 LNHDA, CDR2 SQIVND (reference sequence). Trimming shortened V by 4 bases and J by 0 bases, and 8 bases separated the two germline ends. The CDR3 length is 14 residues.

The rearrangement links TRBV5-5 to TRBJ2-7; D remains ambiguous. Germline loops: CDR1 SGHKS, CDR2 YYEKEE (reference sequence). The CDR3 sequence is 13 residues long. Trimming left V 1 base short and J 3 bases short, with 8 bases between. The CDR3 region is CASSLIQVYEQYF. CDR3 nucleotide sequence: TGTGCCAGCAGCTTGATCCAGGTCTACGAGCAGTACTTC.

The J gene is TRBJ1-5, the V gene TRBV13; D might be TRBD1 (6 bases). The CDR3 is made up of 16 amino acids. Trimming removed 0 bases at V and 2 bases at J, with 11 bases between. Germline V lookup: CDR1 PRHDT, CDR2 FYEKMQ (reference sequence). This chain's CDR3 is CASSLGGGMGNQPQHF. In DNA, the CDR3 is TGTGCCAGCAGCTTAGGTGGGGGCATGGGCAATCAGCCCCAGCATTTT.

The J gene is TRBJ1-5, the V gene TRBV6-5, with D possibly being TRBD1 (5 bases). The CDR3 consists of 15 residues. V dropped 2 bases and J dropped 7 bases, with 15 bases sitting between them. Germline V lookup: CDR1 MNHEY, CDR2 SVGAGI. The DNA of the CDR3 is TGTGCCAGCAGTTACCAGAACGCGGGGGGACAGCCCCAGCATTTT. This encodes CASSYQNAGGQPQHF.

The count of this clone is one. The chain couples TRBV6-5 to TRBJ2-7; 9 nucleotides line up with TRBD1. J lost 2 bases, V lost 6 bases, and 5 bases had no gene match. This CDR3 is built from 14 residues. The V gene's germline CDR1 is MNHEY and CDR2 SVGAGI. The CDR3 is CASRPGQGPYEQYF. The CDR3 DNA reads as TGTGCCAGCAGACCGGGACAGGGTCCCTACGAGCAGTACTTC.

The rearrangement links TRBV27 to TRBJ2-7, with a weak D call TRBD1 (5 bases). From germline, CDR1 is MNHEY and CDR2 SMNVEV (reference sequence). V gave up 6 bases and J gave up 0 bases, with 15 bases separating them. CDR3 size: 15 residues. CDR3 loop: CASSPTVGGSYEQYF. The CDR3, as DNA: TGTGCCAGCAGCCCGACAGTTGGTGGCTCCTACGAGCAGTACTTC.

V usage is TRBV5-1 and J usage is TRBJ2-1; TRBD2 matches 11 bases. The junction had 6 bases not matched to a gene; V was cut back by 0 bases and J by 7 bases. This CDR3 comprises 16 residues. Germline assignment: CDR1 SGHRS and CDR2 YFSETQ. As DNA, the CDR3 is TGCGCCAGCAGCTTGGATCTTAGCGGGGGGGTGAATGAGCAGTTCTTC. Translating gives CASSLDLSGGVNEQFF. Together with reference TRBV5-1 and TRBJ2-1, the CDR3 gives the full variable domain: KAGVTQTPRYLIKTRGQQVTLSCSPISGHRSVSWYQQTPGQGLQFLFEYFSETQRNKGNFPGRFSGRQFSNSRSEMNVSTLELGDSALYLCASSLDLSGGVNEQFFGPGTRLTVL.

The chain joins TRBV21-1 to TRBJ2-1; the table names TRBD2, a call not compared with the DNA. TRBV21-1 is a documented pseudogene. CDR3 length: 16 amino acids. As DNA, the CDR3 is TGTGCCAGCCTCGCAATGACTAGCGGGGGGGGCAATGAGCAGTTCTTC. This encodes CASLAMTSGGGNEQFF.

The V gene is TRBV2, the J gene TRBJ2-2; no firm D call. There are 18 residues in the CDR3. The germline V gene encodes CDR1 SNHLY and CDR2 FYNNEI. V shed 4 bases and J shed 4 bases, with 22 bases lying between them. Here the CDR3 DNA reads TGTGCCAGCAGTGTCCATTCGTCGAACCAGTGGAGCACCGGGGAGCTGTTTTTT. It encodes CASSVHSSNQWSTGELFF.

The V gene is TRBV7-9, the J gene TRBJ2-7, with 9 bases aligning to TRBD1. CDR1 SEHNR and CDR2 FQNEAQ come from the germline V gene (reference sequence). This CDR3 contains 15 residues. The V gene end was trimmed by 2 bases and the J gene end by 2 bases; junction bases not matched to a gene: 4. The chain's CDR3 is CASSLTTGGAYEQYF. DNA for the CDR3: TGTGCCAGCAGCTTAACGACAGGGGGGGCCTACGAGCAGTACTTC.